Below are 8 T cell receptor beta chains sequenced from a single sample in a study of monozygotic twins with inflammatory bowel disease. TCRdb reworked the 5' RACE reads into one entry per CDR3 protein, no DNA. In all, the sample yields about 380,000 distinct CDR3 sequences. Sequenced sample: blood. These receptors were taken from a human donor with ulcerative colitis or Crohn's disease, or a healthy co-twin of an affected twin (not recorded which).

The chain joins TRBV10-3 to TRBJ2-7; TCRdb indicates TRBD1, and absent DNA this call remains unverified. Looked up from germline, CDR1 is ENHRY and CDR2 is SYGVKD. This CDR3 has 13 residues. CDR3 loop: CAITGQGGYEQYF.

The chain joins TRBV10-3 to TRBJ1-3; TCRdb proposes TRBD1, but this gene call is untestable without DNA. The CDR3 loop spans 21 amino acids. Germline CDR1 reads ENHRY; CDR2 reads SYGVKD. The CDR3 here is CAINDHGGAANLPSSGNTIYF.

The rearrangement uses TRBV7-9 and TRBJ2-7. From germline, CDR1 is SEHNR and CDR2 FQNEAQ (reference sequence). The CDR3 sequence is 15 residues long. CDR3 loop: CASSLGALSSYEQYF.

The CDR3 here is CASSQPKSGTGPYEQYF. The chain recombines TRBV3-1 with TRBJ2-7; TCRdb names TRBD1, which stays unverified in the absence of DNA. Germline CDR1 is LGHDT and CDR2 is YNNKEL (reference sequence). CDR3 length equals 17 residues.

This rearrangement joins TRBV7-2 to TRBJ1-1; absent DNA, TCRdb's TRBD1 call cannot be checked. The CDR3 extends over 15 amino acids. Per germline, CDR1 SGHTA and CDR2 FQGNSA. Here the CDR3 reads CASKGEMGRFAEAFF.

The CDR3 protein is CASSPQGGSDIQYF. The genes are TRBV9 and TRBJ2-4; TCRdb selects TRBD2, and the lack of DNA leaves this call unchecked. Looked up from germline, CDR1 is SGDLS and CDR2 is YYNGEE. The CDR3 is 14 residues long.

The chain couples TRBV19 to TRBJ1-5; TCRdb's D call, TRBD1, is unchecked because there is no DNA. The CDR3 is 13 residues long. Germline V gene lookup returns CDR1 LNHDA and CDR2 SQIVND (reference sequence). CDR3 loop: CASRDRGNQPQHF.

The rearrangement links TRBV11-2 to TRBJ2-7. Germline CDR1 reads SGHAT; CDR2 reads FQNNGV. The CDR3 is 12 amino acids. CDR3 sequence reads: CASSRISYEQYF.